This passage covers 20 T cell receptor beta chains from one sample sequenced in a study of T-cell reconstitution after alpha-beta-depleted transplantation in children. Molecular barcoding with unique molecular identifiers was used for the TCRbeta library. MiXCR was run by TCRdb on the PCR reads, yielding one entry per CDR3 protein. The sample carries over 100,000 distinct CDR3 sequences, over 6% recorded once. Sequenced here: PBMCs, sampled before TCRalphabeta/CD19-depleted stem cell transplant. The receptors were gathered from a boy between 2 and 10 years old with acute lymphoblastic leukemia, due to receive a stem cell transplant.

The sample holds many counts of this clonotype. V usage is TRBV20-1 and J usage is TRBJ1-1; D unresolved. Trimming removed 0 bases from V and 5 bases from J, with 13 bases in between. The germline gives CDR1 DFQATT, CDR2 SNEGSKA (reference sequence). CDR3 length: 14 residues. The CDR3 reads CSARDRGKGTEAFF. As DNA, the CDR3 is TGCAGTGCTAGAGATAGAGGGAAAGGGACTGAAGCTTTCTTT.

This clonotype came up a few times. The J gene is TRBJ1-4, the V gene TRBV20-1; TRBD1 matches at 8 bases. V gave up 6 bases and J gave up 4 bases; unmatched junction bases: 10. This CDR3 has 15 residues. Per germline, CDR1 DFQATT and CDR2 SNEGSKA (reference sequence). CDR3: CSARGQGNYNEKLFF. As DNA, the CDR3 is TGCAGTGCCAGGGGGCAGGGGAACTATAATGAAAAACTGTTTTTT.

This clonotype has a handful of counts. V is TRBV20-1 and J is TRBJ2-7; D ambiguous. V was shortened by 3 bases and J by 5 bases, with 17 bases between the two germline ends. CDR1 and CDR2 from the germline V gene are DFQATT and SNEGSKA (reference sequence). The CDR3 extends over 14 amino acids. CDR3 region: CSASKPRRHDEQYF. The DNA for the CDR3 is TGCAGTGCTAGCAAGCCGAGGCGCCACGACGAGCAGTACTTC.

A remark on this clonotype: This sequence may be a read error, since a much larger clone differs from it by one base. This CDR3 is missing its conserved last phenylalanine or tryptophan, likely due to a read error. The J gene is TRBJ2-3, the V gene TRBV5-5, with unresolved D. Germline V gene sequence: CDR1 SGHKS, CDR2 YYEKEE (reference sequence). V lost 2 bases and J 4 bases, leaving 2 bases between the germline ends. CDR3 length: 11 residues. CDR3 region: CASSFPDTQYS. CDR3 sequence (DNA): TGTGCCAGCAGCTTCCCAGATACGCAGTATTCT.

This chain links TRBV7-2 with TRBJ1-3; TRBD1 matches at 7 bases. The germline V gene has CDR1 SGHTA and CDR2 FQGNSA. J gave up 3 bases and V 4 bases, and 6 bases lay outside the gene matches. The CDR3 consists of 15 residues. The CDR3 DNA reads as TGTGCCAGCAGCTCAATCGGGACAGATGGAAACACCATATATTTT. This gives the protein CASSSIGTDGNTIYF.

This clonotype was observed many times. This rearrangement joins TRBV5-1 to TRBJ2-3, with D maybe TRBD2 (5 bases). The CDR3 spans 13 residues. Trimming took off 2 bases at V and 2 bases at J, with 6 bases between the two ends. CDR1 SGHRS and CDR2 YFSETQ come from the germline V gene. CDR3 in amino acids: CASSFGDTDTQYF. CDR3 sequence (DNA): TGCGCCAGCAGCTTCGGGGACACAGATACGCAGTATTTT.

This rearrangement joins TRBV28 to TRBJ1-1; no reliable D call. The V end lost 2 bases, the J end lost 1 base, and 11 bases lay between the germline ends. CDR1 MDHEN and CDR2 SYDVKM come from the germline V gene. CDR3 length: 15 amino acids. The CDR3 DNA is TGTGCCAGCAGTTTACTAGGACGGGAGAACACTGAAGCTTTCTTT. Protein sequence: CASSLLGRENTEAFF.

This clonotype was detected many times. Written as DNA, the CDR3 is TGTGCCAGCAGCTCGCCCGGGACTGAAGCTTTCTTT. Translation gives CASSSPGTEAFF. The chain has TRBV7-9 and TRBJ1-1; D gene ambiguous. CDR1 SEHNR and CDR2 FQNEAQ come from the germline V gene (reference sequence). The V end lost 4 bases, the J end lost 5 bases, and 8 bases lay between the germline ends. CDR3 length equals 12 residues.

In this sample, this clonotype turned up many times. The chain recombines TRBV18 with TRBJ2-3; TRBD2 might be the D (6 bases). In germline, CDR1 is KGHSH, CDR2 LQKENI. V gave up 3 bases and J gave up 1 base, with 14 bases separating them. This CDR3 has 16 residues. The CDR3 DNA reads TGTGCCAGCTCACCCAAGGGAGGCCTTGGCACAGATACGCAGTATTTT. Amino acids: CASSPKGGLGTDTQYF.

The chain combines TRBV20-1 with TRBJ2-3, with 8 bases identical to TRBD2. Germline-derived CDR1 and CDR2 are DFQATT and SNEGSKA (reference sequence). J lost 3 bases, V lost 0 bases, and 8 bases had no gene match. The CDR3 spans 16 residues. The CDR3 nucleotides are TGCAGTGCTAGAGATTGGGGGCGGGGGGTAACAGATACGCAGTATTTT. As protein: CSARDWGRGVTDTQYF.

There are a few counts of this clonotype. This chain links TRBV6-6 with TRBJ2-1, with 7 bases matching TRBD1. V shed 6 bases, J shed 3 bases, and the junction held 2 bases outside the gene matches. Germline V lookup: CDR1 MNHNY, CDR2 SVGAGI (reference sequence). The CDR3 is 13 residues long. Here the CDR3 reads CASSRDSYNEQFF. CDR3 coding DNA: TGTGCCAGCAGCCGGGACAGCTACAATGAGCAGTTCTTC.

This clonotype turned up a few times. This chain joins TRBV20-1 and TRBJ2-1; D may match TRBD1 or TRBD2 (6 bases each). Looked up from germline, CDR1 is DFQATT and CDR2 is SNEGSKA (reference sequence). V lost 3 bases to trimming and J lost 5 bases, with 11 bases between them. The CDR3 has 13 residues. The CDR3 region has the DNA TGCAGTGCTAGCTCGGGGGCCGACAATGAGCAGTTCTTC. This sequence encodes CSASSGADNEQFF.

There are many counts of this clonotype. The chain links TRBV7-6 to TRBJ2-7, with D uncertain. The CDR3 extends over 14 amino acids. V was pared by 4 bases and J by 2 bases, with 12 bases between. Germline lookup yields CDR1 SGHVS and CDR2 FNYEAQ. In DNA, the CDR3 is TGTGCCAGCAGCTCGGACGGACCTGCCTACGAGCAGTACTTC. It yields the protein CASSSDGPAYEQYF.

In this sample, this clonotype turned up many times. The chain employs TRBV20-1 and TRBJ1-3; D may be TRBD1 (6 bases). V lost 5 bases, J lost 0 bases, and 14 bases lay in between. Per the germline V gene, CDR1 is DFQATT and CDR2 is SNEGSKA (reference sequence). The CDR3 sequence is 15 residues long. CDR3 DNA sequence: TGCAGTGCTTTACAGGGCCGCTCCTCTGGAAACACCATATATTTT. Encoded protein: CSALQGRSSGNTIYF.

J is TRBJ1-2 and V is TRBV12-3 or TRBV12-4; D remains ambiguous. CDR3 length: 13 amino acids. Trimming shortened V by 3 bases and J by 5 bases, and 10 bases separated the two germline ends. The CDR3: CASSFGPEYGYTF. CDR3 DNA sequence: TGTGCCAGCAGTTTTGGCCCGGAGTATGGCTACACCTTC.

This clonotype was seen ten or more times. J is TRBJ2-3 and V is TRBV3-1, with 10 bases matching TRBD1. The CDR3 spans 16 residues. The germline V gene has CDR1 LGHDT and CDR2 YNNKEL (reference sequence). Germline trimming cut 5 bases from V and 6 bases from J; bases unmatched to any gene: 11. The CDR3 region has the DNA TGTGCCAGCAGCACAGCGGGACAGGGGCACATGGATACGCAGTATTTT. Protein: CASSTAGQGHMDTQYF.

This chain uses TRBV3-2 with TRBJ2-2; the tabulated D call, TRBD2, remains unverified against the DNA. TRBV3-2 is a pseudogene segment. The CDR3 is 18 amino acids. This CDR3 is CASSQDKRGYANTGELFF. CDR3 DNA sequence: TGTGCCAGCAGCCAAGATAAGCGGGGCTACGCGAACACCGGGGAGCTGTTTTTT.

This clonotype is medium-sized within its sample. The chain has TRBV11-2 and TRBJ2-7, with 8 bases that match TRBD1. Trimming at V came to 5 bases and at J to 6 bases, leaving 9 bases not matched to a gene. Germline-derived CDR1 and CDR2 are SGHAT and FQNNGV. CDR3 length: 14 amino acids. The CDR3 DNA reads as TGTGCCAGCAGCACAACGACAGGGGCGGGCGAGCAGTACTTC. The encoded protein is CASSTTTGAGEQYF.

The chain is built from TRBV6-2 or TRBV6-3 and TRBJ2-7; 7 positions agree with TRBD2. Per germline, CDR1 MNHEY and CDR2 SVGEGT. V was pared by 6 bases and J by 0 bases, with 8 bases of the junction left unmatched. The CDR3 contains 15 residues. The CDR3 loop reads CASRESGATSYEQYF. As DNA, the CDR3 is TGTGCCAGCAGAGAGAGCGGGGCCACCTCCTACGAGCAGTACTTC.

Here the CDR3 DNA reads TGCAGTGCTAGAATCAGTCCGAATTCACCCCTCCACTTT. The encoded protein is CSARISPNSPLHF. This sequence joins TRBV20-1 and TRBJ1-6; D gene unclear. V was shortened by 2 bases and J by 7 bases, with 9 bases between the two germline ends. The CDR3 has 13 amino acids. CDR1 DFQATT and CDR2 SNEGSKA come from the germline V gene (reference sequence).